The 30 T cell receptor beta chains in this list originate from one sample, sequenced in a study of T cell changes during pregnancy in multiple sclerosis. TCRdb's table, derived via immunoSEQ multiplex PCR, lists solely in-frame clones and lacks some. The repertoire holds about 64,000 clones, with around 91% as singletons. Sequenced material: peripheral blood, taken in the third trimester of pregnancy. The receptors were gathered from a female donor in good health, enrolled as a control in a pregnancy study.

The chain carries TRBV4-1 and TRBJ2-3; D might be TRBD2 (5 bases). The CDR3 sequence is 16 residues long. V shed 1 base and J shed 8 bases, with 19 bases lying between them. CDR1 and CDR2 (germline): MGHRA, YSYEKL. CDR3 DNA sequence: TGCGCCAGCAGCCAAGCCCACGGTGGCGGGCATACTACGCAGTATTTT. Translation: CASSQAHGGGHTTQYF.

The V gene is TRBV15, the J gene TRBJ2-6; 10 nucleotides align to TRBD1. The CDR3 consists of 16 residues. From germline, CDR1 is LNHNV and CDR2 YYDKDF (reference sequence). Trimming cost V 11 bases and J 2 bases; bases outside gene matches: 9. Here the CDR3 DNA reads TGTGCCGCCCGGGACAGGGGCGCAGCTGGGGCCAACGTCCTGACTTTC. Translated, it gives CAARDRGAAGANVLTF.

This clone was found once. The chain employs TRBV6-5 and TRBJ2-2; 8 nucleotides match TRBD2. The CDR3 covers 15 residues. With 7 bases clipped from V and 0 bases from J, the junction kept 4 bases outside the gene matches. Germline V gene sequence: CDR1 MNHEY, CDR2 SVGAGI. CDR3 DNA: TGTGCCAGCATATCGGGAGGGCCGAACACCGGGGAGCTGTTTTTT. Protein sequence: CASISGGPNTGELFF.

CDR3 loop: CAWKYWDRDTDTQYF. The CDR3, as DNA: TGTGCCTGGAAATATTGGGACAGGGACACAGATACGCAGTATTTT. The V call is TRBV30, the J call TRBJ2-3; 9 bases map to TRBD1. Germline V CDR1 and CDR2: GTSNPN, SVGIG (reference sequence). The CDR3 consists of 15 residues. Trimming removed 4 bases from V and 2 bases from J; junction bases left unmatched: 7.

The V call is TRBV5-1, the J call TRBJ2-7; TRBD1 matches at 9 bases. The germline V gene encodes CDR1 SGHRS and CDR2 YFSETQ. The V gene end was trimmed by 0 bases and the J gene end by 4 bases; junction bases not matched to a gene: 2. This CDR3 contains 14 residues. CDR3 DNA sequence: TGCGCCAGCAGCTTGGATGGACAGGGGTACGAGCAGTACTTC. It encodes CASSLDGQGYEQYF.

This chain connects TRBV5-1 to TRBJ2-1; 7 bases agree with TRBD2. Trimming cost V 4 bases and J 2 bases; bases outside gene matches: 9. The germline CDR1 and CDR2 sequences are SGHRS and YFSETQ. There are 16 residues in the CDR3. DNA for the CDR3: TGCGCCAGCAGCCCAACTAGCGTTGGCGCCTACAATGAGCAGTTCTTC. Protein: CASSPTSVGAYNEQFF.

The CDR3 DNA is TGTGCCACCAGCAGAGATAGGGGGAGTCTTTACACCGGGGAGCTGTTTTTT. This codes for CATSRDRGSLYTGELFF. The J gene is TRBJ2-2, the V gene TRBV15; D is perhaps TRBD1 (6 bases). The V gene lost 0 bases and the J gene lost 3 bases, with 14 bases spanning the gap. CDR3 size: 17 residues. Per germline, CDR1 LNHNV and CDR2 YYDKDF (reference sequence).

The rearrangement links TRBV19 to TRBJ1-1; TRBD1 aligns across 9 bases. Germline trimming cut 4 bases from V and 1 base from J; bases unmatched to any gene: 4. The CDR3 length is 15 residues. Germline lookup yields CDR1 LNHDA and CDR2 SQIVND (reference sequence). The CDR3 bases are TGTGCCAGTAGTAACAGGGGGCAGGGGAACACTGAAGCTTTCTTT. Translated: CASSNRGQGNTEAFF.

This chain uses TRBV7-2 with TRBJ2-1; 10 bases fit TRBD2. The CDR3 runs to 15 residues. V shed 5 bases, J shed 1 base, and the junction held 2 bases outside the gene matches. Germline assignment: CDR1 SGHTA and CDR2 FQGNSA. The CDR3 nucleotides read TGTGCCAGCAGCAAACTAGCGGGGTCCTACAATGAGCAGTTCTTC. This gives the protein CASSKLAGSYNEQFF.

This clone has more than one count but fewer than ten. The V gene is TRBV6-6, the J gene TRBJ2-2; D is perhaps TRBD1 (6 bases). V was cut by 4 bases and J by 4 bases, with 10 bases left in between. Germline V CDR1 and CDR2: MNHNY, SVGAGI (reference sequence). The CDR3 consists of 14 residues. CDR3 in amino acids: CASSSDRVTGELFF. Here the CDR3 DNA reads TGTGCCAGCAGTTCGGACAGAGTCACCGGGGAGCTGTTTTTT.

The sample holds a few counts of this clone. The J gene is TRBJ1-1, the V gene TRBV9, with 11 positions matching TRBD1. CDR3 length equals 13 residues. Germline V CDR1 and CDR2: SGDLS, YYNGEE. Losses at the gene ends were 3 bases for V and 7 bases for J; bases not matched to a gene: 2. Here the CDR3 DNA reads TGTGCCAGCAGCGCCGGGACAGGGGGTGAAGCTTTCTTT. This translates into CASSAGTGGEAFF.

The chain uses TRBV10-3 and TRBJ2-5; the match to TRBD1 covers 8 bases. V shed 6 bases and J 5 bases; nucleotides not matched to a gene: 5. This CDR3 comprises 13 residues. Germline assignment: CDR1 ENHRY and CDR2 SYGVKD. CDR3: CAISGTGQETQYF. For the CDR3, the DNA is TGTGCCATCAGCGGGACAGGACAGGAGACCCAGTACTTC.

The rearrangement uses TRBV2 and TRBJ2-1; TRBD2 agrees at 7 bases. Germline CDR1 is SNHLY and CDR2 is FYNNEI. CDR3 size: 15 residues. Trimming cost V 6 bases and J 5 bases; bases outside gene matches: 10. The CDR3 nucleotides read TGTGCCAGCAGCAGTCCTAGCGGAGCCCACAATGAGCAGTTCTTC. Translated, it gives CASSSPSGAHNEQFF.

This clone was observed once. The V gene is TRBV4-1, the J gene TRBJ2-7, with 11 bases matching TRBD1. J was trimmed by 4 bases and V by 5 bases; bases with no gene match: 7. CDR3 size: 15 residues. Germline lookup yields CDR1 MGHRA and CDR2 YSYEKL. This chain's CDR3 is CASSEGQGVWYEQYF. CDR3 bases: TGCGCCAGCAGCGAGGGACAGGGGGTGTGGTACGAGCAGTACTTC.

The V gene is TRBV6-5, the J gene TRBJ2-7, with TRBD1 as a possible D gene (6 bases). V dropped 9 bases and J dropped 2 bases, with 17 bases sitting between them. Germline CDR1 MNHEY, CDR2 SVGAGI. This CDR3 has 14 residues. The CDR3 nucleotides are TGTGCCAGTAGGGGGACACCTCTACCCTACGAGCAGTACTTC. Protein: CASRGTPLPYEQYF.

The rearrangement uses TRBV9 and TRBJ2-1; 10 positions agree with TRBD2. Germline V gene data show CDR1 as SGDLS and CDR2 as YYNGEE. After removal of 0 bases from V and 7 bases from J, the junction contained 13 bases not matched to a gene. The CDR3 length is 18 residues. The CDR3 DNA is TGTGCCAGCAGCGTAGCCTATCTGAGCGGGAGGGCCTTGAATGAGCAGTTCTTC. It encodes CASSVAYLSGRALNEQFF.

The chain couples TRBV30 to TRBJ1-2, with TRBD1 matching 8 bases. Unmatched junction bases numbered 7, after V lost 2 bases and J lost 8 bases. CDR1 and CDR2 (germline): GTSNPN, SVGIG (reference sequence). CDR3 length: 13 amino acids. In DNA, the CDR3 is TGTGCCTGGAGTTCAGGACAGGGAGTAGGCTACACCTTC. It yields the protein CAWSSGQGVGYTF.

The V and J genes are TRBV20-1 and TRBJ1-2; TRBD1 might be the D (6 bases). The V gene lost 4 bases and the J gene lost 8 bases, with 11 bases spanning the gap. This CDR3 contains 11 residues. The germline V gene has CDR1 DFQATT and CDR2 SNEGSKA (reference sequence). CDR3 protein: CSANTGSGYTF. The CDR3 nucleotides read TGCAGTGCTAACACAGGGAGCGGCTACACCTTC.

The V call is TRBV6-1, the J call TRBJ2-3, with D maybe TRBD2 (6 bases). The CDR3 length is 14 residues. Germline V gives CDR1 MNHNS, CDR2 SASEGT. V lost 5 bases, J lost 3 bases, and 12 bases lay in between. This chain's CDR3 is CASSLAARTDTQYF. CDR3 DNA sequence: TGTGCCAGCAGTTTAGCGGCGAGAACAGATACGCAGTATTTT.

The CDR3 nucleotides are TGTGCCAGCAGCTTCGTCGGGAAGGATGAAAAACTGTTTTTT. This codes for CASSFVGKDEKLFF. J is TRBJ1-4 and V is TRBV7-9; no firm D call. The CDR3 spans 14 residues. The germline V gene encodes CDR1 SEHNR and CDR2 FQNEAQ (reference sequence). The V end was cut by 3 bases, the J end by 6 bases, with 11 bases between.

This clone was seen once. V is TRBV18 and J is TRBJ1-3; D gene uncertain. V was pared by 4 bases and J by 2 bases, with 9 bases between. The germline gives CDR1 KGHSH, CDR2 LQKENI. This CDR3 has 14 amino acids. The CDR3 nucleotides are TGTGCCAGCTCACGGATTGACACTGGAAACACCATATATTTT. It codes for CASSRIDTGNTIYF.

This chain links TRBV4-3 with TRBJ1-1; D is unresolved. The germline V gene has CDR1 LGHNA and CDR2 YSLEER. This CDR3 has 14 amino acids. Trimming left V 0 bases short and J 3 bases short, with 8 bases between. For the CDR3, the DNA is TGCGCCAGCAGCCAAGATTCCGGGTACACTGAAGCTTTCTTT. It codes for CASSQDSGYTEAFF.

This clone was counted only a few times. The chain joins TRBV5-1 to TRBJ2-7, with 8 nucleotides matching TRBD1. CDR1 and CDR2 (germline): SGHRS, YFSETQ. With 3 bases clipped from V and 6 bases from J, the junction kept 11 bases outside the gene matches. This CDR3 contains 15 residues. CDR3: CASSSIDRGSSEQYF. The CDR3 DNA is TGCGCCAGCAGCTCGATAGACAGGGGATCTAGCGAGCAGTACTTC.

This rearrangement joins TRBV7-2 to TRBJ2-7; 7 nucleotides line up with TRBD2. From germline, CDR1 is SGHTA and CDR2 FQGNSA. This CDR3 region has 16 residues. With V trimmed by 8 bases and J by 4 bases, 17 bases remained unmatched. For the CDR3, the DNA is TGTGCCAGCTCCCCGGGACGGAGCGGGGCATTATACGAGCAGTACTTC. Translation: CASSPGRSGALYEQYF.

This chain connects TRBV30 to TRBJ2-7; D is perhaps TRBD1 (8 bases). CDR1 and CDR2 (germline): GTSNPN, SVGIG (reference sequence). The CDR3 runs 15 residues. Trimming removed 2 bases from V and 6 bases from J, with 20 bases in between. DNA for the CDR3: TGTGCCTGGAGTCCACAGGGGGGGCTCAAGTCCGAGCAGTACTTC. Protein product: CAWSPQGGLKSEQYF.

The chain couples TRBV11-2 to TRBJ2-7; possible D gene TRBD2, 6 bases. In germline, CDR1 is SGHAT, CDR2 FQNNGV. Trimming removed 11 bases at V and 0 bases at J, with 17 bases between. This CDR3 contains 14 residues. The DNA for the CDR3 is TGTGCCTGTCGACAGACCGGGGGCTCCTACGAGCAGTACTTC. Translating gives CACRQTGGSYEQYF.

DNA for the CDR3: TGTGCCAGCAACCAAAACATACGTAACGGGGAGCTGTTTTTT. Translating gives CASNQNIRNGELFF. V and J are TRBV2 and TRBJ2-2; D not resolved. The CDR3 runs to 14 residues. Trimming took off 7 bases at V and 7 bases at J, with 16 bases between the two ends. CDR1 is SNHLY and CDR2 is FYNNEI in the germline V gene.

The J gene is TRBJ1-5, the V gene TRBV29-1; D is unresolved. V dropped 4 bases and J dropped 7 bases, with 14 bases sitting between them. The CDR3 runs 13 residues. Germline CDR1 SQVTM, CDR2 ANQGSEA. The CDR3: CSVVRETGQPQHF. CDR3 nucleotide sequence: TGCAGCGTTGTGCGGGAAACTGGGCAGCCCCAGCATTTT.

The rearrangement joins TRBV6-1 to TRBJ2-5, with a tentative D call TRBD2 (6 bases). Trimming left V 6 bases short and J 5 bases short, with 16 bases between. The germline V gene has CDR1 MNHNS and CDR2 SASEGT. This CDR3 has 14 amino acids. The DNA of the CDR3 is TGTGCCAGCAGGAGGAGGTGGGGGGATGAGACCCAGTACTTC. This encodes CASRRRWGDETQYF.

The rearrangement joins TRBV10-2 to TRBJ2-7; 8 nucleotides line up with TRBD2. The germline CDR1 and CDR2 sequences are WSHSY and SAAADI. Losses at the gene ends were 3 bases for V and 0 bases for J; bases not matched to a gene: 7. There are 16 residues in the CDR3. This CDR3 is CASSDPGGGNSYEQYF. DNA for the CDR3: TGCGCCAGCAGTGATCCGGGGGGGGGAAACTCCTACGAGCAGTACTTC.